These T cell receptor beta chains were read from a single sample in a study of cytomegalovirus exposure and HLA in healthy donors. Libraries were prepared by immunoSEQ multiplex PCR; TCRdb keeps only in-frame clonotypes and omits some of them. Of 100,000 to 150,000 clones in the sample, roughly 78% are singletons; the top ten hold about a tenth. Material for sequencing was PBMCs. The receptors come from a man between 25 and 39 years old in good health and CMV-seropositive. CDR3s include the opening cysteine and the closing phenylalanine or tryptophan. A D gene is named only where the DNA matches it firmly. Some rows have no size entry. The others give once, few or many, or a class for an expanded clone.

j_call	clone_size	d_call	v_call	cdr3_aa	cdr3_nt
TRBJ1-1	.	.	TRBV7-8	CASSRPSGGAMNTEAFF	TGTGCCAGCAGCCGTCCCTCCGGGGGGGCGATGAACACTGAAGCTTTCTTT
TRBJ2-5	.	.	TRBV27	CASSLSIDYISETQYF	TGTGCCAGCAGTTTATCGATCGACTATATCTCGGAGACCCAGTACTTC
TRBJ1-1	.	.	TRBV19	CASSIDGQGRTEAFF	TGTGCCAGTAGTATAGATGGGCAGGGGCGAACTGAAGCTTTCTTT
TRBJ1-4	.	TRBD1	TRBV19	CASSRPGQRLEKLFF	TGTGCCAGTAGTCGACCGGGACAGAGGCTTGAAAAACTGTTTTTT
TRBJ2-5	.	.	TRBV7-2	CASSLQTGNQETQYF	TGTGCCAGCAGCTTGCAAACAGGGAACCAAGAGACCCAGTACTTC
TRBJ1-2	once	TRBD1	TRBV4-2	CASSQSATGGITVNYGYTF	TGTGCCAGCAGCCAATCGGCGACAGGGGGTATCACTGTTAACTATGGCTACACCTTC
TRBJ2-3	once	TRBD2	TRBV7-2	CASSSSSGRRDTQYF	TGTGCCAGCAGCTCCTCTAGCGGGAGAAGAGATACGCAGTATTTT
TRBJ2-2	few	.	TRBV4-3	CASSQDPPTGKNTGELFF	TGCGCCAGCAGCCAAGACCCGCCTACAGGGAAAAACACCGGGGAGCTGTTTTTT
TRBJ2-2	.	.	TRBV5-6	CASSSAGTGELFF	TGTGCCAGCAGCTCAGCAGGGACCGGGGAGCTGTTTTTT
TRBJ2-1	.	.	TRBV6-5	CASSYSQGGLGEQFF	TGTGCCAGCAGTTACTCCCAGGGAGGCCTCGGTGAGCAGTTCTTC
TRBJ2-7	.	TRBD1	TRBV10-3	CAISAMGQGSSYEQYF	TGTGCCATCTCAGCCATGGGACAGGGGAGCTCCTACGAGCAGTACTTC
TRBJ1-3	.	TRBD1	TRBV18	CASSPGQGSPDWGNTIYF	TGTGCCAGCTCACCCGGACAGGGATCTCCCGATTGGGGAAACACCATATATTTT
TRBJ2-2	.	.	TRBV4-2	CASSQDLAATGELFF	TGTGCCAGCAGCCAAGATCTGGCTGCCACCGGGGAGCTGTTTTTT
TRBJ1-1	.	.	TRBV4-1	CASSPTFRGEAFF	TGCGCCAGCAGCCCCACTTTCAGGGGTGAAGCTTTCTTT
TRBJ2-3	.	TRBD2	TRBV25-1	CASSEYGVAGRLDTQYF	TGTGCCAGCAGTGAATACGGCGTAGCGGGAAGGTTGGATACGCAGTATTTT
TRBJ2-7	.	TRBD2	TRBV30	CAFRLAGIQSPGYF	TGTGCCTTCCGACTAGCGGGTATTCAATCCCCCGGGTACTTC
TRBJ1-5	few	.	TRBV19	CATTDWGSNQPQHF	TGTGCCACTACGGATTGGGGCAGCAATCAGCCCCAGCATTTT
TRBJ2-7	.	TRBD2	TRBV5-6	CASSSGLAFYEQYF	TGTGCCAGCAGCTCGGGACTAGCGTTTTACGAGCAGTACTTC
TRBJ2-1	once	TRBD2	TRBV9	CASSFSGTSGRSHNEQFF	TGTGCCAGCAGCTTTAGTGGGACTAGCGGGAGGTCCCACAATGAGCAGTTCTTC
TRBJ2-7	.	TRBD2	TRBV18	CATSGLAGYEQYF	TGTGCCACCTCGGGTCTAGCGGGATACGAGCAGTACTTC
TRBJ2-7	few	.	TRBV7-6	CASSLVTGIQNEQYF	TGTGCCAGCAGCTTAGTGACGGGAATTCAGAACGAGCAGTACTTC
TRBJ2-5	.	.	TRBV21-1	CASSSNRTGVNWETQYF	TGTGCCAGCAGCTCCAATCGGACAGGGGTAAACTGGGAGACCCAGTACTTC
TRBJ1-2	.	TRBD1	TRBV7-2	CASSPMTGRGINYGYTF	TGTGCCAGCAGCCCGATGACAGGGCGGGGAATTAACTATGGCTACACCTTC
TRBJ2-2	once	TRBD1	TRBV5-1	CASTLGQGSGELFF	TGCGCCAGCACTTTGGGACAGGGGTCCGGGGAGCTGTTTTTT
TRBJ2-1	.	TRBD2	TRBV15	CATSPRVGTRTFF	TGTGCCACCAGCCCACGAGTAGGGACTAGGACTTTCTTC
TRBJ2-1	few	.	TRBV11-3	CASSLSQGWGEQFF	TGTGCCAGCAGCCTCTCTCAGGGGTGGGGGGAGCAGTTCTTC
TRBJ1-2	.	.	TRBV6-1	CASSEETHYGYTF	TGTGCCAGCAGTGAGGAGACGCACTATGGCTACACCTTC
TRBJ1-1	few	TRBD1	TRBV7-8	CASSLAWTGDDPEAFF	TGTGCCAGCAGCTTAGCTTGGACAGGGGACGATCCTGAAGCTTTCTTT
TRBJ1-3	.	.	TRBV6-1	CASSEQGSGNTIYF	TGTGCCAGCAGTGAACAGGGGTCCGGAAACACCATATATTTT
TRBJ2-1	once	TRBD2	TRBV6-5	CAAKPGTSGRNEQFF	TGTGCCGCCAAGCCCGGGACTAGCGGGAGGAATGAGCAGTTCTTC
TRBJ2-5	.	.	TRBV13	CASSGDYAETQYF	TGTGCCAGCAGCGGAGACTACGCCGAGACCCAGTACTTC
TRBJ1-1	.	.	TRBV10-3	CAISNGQTMNTEAFF	TGTGCCATCAGCAACGGACAGACCATGAACACTGAAGCTTTCTTT
TRBJ2-5	.	TRBD2	TRBV10-3	CAISESGGRDKWAQYF	TGTGCCATCAGTGAGTCGGGCGGGAGGGACAAGTGGGCCCAGTACTTC
TRBJ2-5	.	TRBD2	TRBV30	CAWGPSAGVWETQYF	TGTGCCTGGGGACCCTCTGCGGGAGTCTGGGAGACCCAGTACTTC
TRBJ2-1	.	TRBD2	TRBV27	CASSLLGLAGVKDEQFF	TGTGCCAGCAGTTTACTTGGACTAGCGGGAGTTAAGGATGAGCAGTTCTTC
TRBJ2-5	.	TRBD1	TRBV7-2	CASSWVDRSQETQYF	TGTGCCAGCAGCTGGGTGGACAGGAGCCAAGAGACCCAGTACTTC
TRBJ2-4	.	.	TRBV2	CASVGVRLAKNIQYF	TGTGCCAGCGTAGGGGTCCGATTAGCCAAAAACATTCAGTACTTC
TRBJ1-1	.	.	TRBV18	CASSTGGAYTEAFF	TGTGCCAGCTCCACGGGGGGGGCGTACACTGAAGCTTTCTTT
TRBJ1-1	.	.	TRBV5-8	CASSLSIGAQAEAFF	TGTGCCAGCAGCTTGAGCATAGGGGCCCAAGCTGAAGCTTTCTTT
TRBJ2-3	.	TRBD2	TRBV13	CASSIGAGGGGQGTQYF	TGTGCCAGCAGCATCGGGGCGGGAGGAGGTGGGCAGGGTACGCAGTATTTT
TRBJ2-4	.	TRBD1	TRBV28	CASSRTGGSIQYF	TGTGCCAGCAGTCGGACAGGGGGTAGCATTCAGTACTTC
TRBJ1-2	few	.	TRBV4-3	CASSQDPTLNYGYTF	TGCGCCAGCAGCCAAGACCCAACTCTTAACTATGGCTACACCTTC
TRBJ2-7	few	TRBD1	TRBV18	CASSPGQATYEQYF	TGTGCCAGCTCACCGGGACAGGCGACCTACGAGCAGTACTTC
TRBJ1-4	.	TRBD1	TRBV9	CASSADRGGEKLFF	TGTGCCAGCAGCGCGGACAGGGGTGGTGAAAAACTGTTTTTT
TRBJ2-7	few	TRBD1	TRBV4-2	CASSQEYGTATEQYF	TGTGCCAGCAGCCAAGAATACGGGACAGCTACCGAGCAGTACTTC
TRBJ1-2	.	TRBD1	TRBV27	CASRHNLQTGVFNYGYTF	TGTGCCAGCAGACACAACTTACAGACAGGGGTTTTCAACTATGGCTACACCTTC
TRBJ2-3	.	TRBD2	TRBV9	CASSKGTSGGGTDTQYF	TGTGCCAGCAGCAAGGGGACTAGCGGGGGGGGTACAGATACGCAGTATTTT
TRBJ2-2	.	TRBD2	TRBV4-2	CASSPKGASGNRFGELFF	TGTGCCAGCAGCCCGAAAGGGGCTAGCGGGAATAGGTTCGGGGAGCTGTTTTTT
TRBJ2-3	.	TRBD1	TRBV4-2	CASSPGGQRTDTQYF	TGTGCCAGCAGCCCAGGGGGACAAAGGACAGATACGCAGTATTTT
TRBJ2-1	.	TRBD1	TRBV12-5	CASGLGTGDYNEQFF	TGTGCTAGTGGTTTGGGGACAGGGGATTACAATGAGCAGTTCTTC
TRBJ2-6	.	.	TRBV19	CASSIPRDNSGANVLTF	TGTGCCAGTAGTATCCCCCGGGACAACTCTGGGGCCAACGTCCTGACTTTC
TRBJ2-5	.	TRBD2	TRBV12-5	CASGSGLAGQETQYF	TGTGCTAGTGGCAGTGGACTAGCGGGACAAGAGACCCAGTACTTC